This T cell receptor (beta chain) appears in the sequencing data of a study of OX40 agonist ivuxolimab in advanced cancers. At the level of the study: Three patients got partial responses; one had hepatocellular carcinoma and two had cutaneous melanoma. Overall study results and limits: Not determined was the antigen specificity of the expanded peripheral T cells. Patients who responded partially at 0.1-3.0 mg/kg showed clonal expansion ranking among the lowest.

The V and J ends lost 11 bases and 4 bases respectively, with 20 bases between them. Germline V lookup: CDR1 LNHDA, CDR2 SQIVND (reference sequence). The CDR3 is 14 amino acids. With respect to this clone: Its cognate antigen is unknown.

Measured with immunoSEQ multiplex PCR; TCRdb has only the in-frame clones, and not every one. The table lists about 62,000 clones, approximately 79% of them singletons, with approximately 10% in the top ten. V usage is TRBV19 and J usage is TRBJ1-1, with D maybe TRBD1 (5 bases). This receptor was taken from an adult with an advanced solid tumor such as melanoma, head and neck, liver or kidney cancer. Sample: CD4+ or CD8+ T cells sorted from blood, taken in a trial of the OX40 agonist ivuxolimab. The DNA for the CDR3 is TGTGCCTCCAGTAGGGGCTTGATCGGCACTGAAGCTTTCTTT. It yields the protein CASSRGLIGTEAFF. Looking up the rest from reference TRBV19 and TRBJ1-1 gives the full variable domain: DGGITQSPKYLFRKEGQNVTLSCEQNLNHDAMYWYRQDPGQGLRLIYYSQIVNDFQKGDIAEGYSVSREKKESFPLTVTSAQKNPTAFYLCASSRGLIGTEAFFGQGTRLTVV.